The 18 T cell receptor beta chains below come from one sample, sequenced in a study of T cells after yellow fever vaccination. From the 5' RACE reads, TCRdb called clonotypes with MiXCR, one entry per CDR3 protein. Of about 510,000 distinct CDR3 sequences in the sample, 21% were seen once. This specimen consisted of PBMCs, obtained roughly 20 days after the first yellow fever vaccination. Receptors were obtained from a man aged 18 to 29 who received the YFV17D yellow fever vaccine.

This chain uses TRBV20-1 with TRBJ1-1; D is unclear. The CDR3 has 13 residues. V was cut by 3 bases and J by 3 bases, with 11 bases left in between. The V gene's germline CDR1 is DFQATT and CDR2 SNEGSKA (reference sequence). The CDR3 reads CSASSGSYTEAFF. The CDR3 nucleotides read TGCAGTGCTAGTTCGGGTTCTTACACTGAAGCTTTCTTT.

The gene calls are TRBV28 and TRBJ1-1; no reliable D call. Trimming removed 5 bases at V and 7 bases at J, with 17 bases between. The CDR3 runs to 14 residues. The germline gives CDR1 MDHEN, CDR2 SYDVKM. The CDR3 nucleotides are TGTGCCAGCAGTCCTCGATCGATAGGAAATGAAGCTTTCTTT. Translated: CASSPRSIGNEAFF. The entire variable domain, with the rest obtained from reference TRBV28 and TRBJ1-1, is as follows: DVKVTQSSRYLVKRTGEKVFLECVQDMDHENMFWYRQDPGLGLRLIYFSYDVKMKEKGDIPEGYSVSREKKERFSLILESASTNQTSMYLCASSPRSIGNEAFFGQGTRLTVV.

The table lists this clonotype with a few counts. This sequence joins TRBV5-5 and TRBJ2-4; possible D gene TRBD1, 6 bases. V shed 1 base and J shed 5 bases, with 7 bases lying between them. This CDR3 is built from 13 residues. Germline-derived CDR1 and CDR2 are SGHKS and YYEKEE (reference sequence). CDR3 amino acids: CASSLYRENIQYF. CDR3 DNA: TGTGCCAGCAGCTTGTACAGGGAAAACATTCAGTACTTC.

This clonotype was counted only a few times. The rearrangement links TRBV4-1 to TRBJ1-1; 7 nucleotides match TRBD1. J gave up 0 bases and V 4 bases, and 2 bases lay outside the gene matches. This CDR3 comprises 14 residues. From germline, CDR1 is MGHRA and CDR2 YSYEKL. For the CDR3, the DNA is TGCGCCAGCAGCCGCGGGACAGTGAACACTGAAGCTTTCTTT. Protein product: CASSRGTVNTEAFF.

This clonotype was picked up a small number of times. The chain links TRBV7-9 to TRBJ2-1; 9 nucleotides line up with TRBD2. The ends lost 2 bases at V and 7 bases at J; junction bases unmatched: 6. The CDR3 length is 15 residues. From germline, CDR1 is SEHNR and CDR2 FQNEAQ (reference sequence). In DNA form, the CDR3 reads TGTGCCAGCAGCTTATTTACTAGCGGGTGGAATGAGCAGTTCTTC. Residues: CASSLFTSGWNEQFF.

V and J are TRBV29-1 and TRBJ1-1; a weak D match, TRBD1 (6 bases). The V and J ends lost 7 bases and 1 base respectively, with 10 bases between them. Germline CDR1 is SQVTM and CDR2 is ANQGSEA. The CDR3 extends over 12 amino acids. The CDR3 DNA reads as TGCAGCGGACAGGCTACGAACACTGAAGCTTTCTTT. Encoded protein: CSGQATNTEAFF.

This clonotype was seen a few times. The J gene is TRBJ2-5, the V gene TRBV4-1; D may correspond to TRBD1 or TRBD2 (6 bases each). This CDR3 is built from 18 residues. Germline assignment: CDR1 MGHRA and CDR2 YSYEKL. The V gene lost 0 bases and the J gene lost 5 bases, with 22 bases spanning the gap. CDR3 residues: CASSQEAYGGPTGETQYF. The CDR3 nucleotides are TGCGCCAGCAGCCAAGAAGCCTACGGGGGCCCCACGGGGGAGACCCAGTACTTC.

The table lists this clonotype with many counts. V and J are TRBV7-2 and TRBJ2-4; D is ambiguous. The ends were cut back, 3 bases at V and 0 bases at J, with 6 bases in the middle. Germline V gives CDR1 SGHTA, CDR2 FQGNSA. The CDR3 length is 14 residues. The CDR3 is CASSFDGAKNIQYF. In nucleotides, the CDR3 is TGTGCCAGCAGCTTCGACGGAGCCAAAAACATTCAGTACTTC.

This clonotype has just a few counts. CDR3 sequence reads: CSVEAQGRRGDTQYF. The CDR3 nucleotides are TGCAGCGTTGAAGCACAGGGCAGGAGGGGAGATACGCAGTATTTT. This rearrangement joins TRBV29-1 to TRBJ2-3; tentatively, D is TRBD1 or TRBD2 (6 bases each). There are 15 residues in the CDR3. Between the trimmed V and J ends, which lost 1 base and 5 bases, there was a span of 16 bases. CDR1 is SQVTM and CDR2 is ANQGSEA in the germline V gene.

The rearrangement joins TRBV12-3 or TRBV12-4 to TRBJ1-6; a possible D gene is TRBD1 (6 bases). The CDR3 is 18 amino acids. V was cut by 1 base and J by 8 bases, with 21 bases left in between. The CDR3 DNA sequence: TGTGCCAGCAGTTTAGAACAGGGCATTGGCGCATTGGATTCACCCCTCCACTTT. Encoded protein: CASSLEQGIGALDSPLHF.

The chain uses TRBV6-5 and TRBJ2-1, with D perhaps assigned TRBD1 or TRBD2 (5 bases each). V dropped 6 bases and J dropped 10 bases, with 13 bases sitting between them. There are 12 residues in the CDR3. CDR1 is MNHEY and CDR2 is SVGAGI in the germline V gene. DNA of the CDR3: TGTGCCAGCAGCAGGGACGTGGGGGAGCAGTTCTTC. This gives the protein CASSRDVGEQFF.

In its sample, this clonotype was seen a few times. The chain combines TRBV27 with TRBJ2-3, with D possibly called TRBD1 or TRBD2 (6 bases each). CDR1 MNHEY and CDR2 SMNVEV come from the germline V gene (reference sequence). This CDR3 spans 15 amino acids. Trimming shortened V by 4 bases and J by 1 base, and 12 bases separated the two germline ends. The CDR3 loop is CASSWRGVGTDTQYF. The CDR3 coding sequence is TGTGCCAGCAGTTGGAGGGGGGTCGGCACAGATACGCAGTATTTT.

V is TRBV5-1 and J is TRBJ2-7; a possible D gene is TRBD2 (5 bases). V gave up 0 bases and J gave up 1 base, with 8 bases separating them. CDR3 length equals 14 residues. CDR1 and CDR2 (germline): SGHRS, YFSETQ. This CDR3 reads CASSLVEGSYEQYV. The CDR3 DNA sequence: TGCGCCAGCAGCTTGGTTGAGGGTTCCTACGAGCAGTACGTC.

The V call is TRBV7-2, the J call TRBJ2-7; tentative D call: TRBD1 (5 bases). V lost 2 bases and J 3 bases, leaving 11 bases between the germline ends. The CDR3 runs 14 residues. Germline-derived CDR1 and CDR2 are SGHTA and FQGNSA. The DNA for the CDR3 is TGTGCCAGCAGCTTATGGCAGGGCGTCTACGAGCAGTACGTC. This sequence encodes CASSLWQGVYEQYV.

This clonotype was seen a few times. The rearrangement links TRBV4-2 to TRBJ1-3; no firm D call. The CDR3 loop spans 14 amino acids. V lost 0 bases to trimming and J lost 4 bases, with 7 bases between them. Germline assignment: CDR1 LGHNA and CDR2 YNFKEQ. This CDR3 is CASSQDNPGNTIYF. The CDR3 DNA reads TGTGCCAGCAGCCAAGATAATCCGGGAAACACCATATATTTT.

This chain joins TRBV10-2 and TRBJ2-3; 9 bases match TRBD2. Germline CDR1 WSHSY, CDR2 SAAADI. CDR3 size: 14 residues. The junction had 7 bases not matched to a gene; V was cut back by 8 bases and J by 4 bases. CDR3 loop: CASEARGGPDTQYF. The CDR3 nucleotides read TGCGCCAGCGAAGCGCGGGGGGGCCCAGATACGCAGTATTTT.

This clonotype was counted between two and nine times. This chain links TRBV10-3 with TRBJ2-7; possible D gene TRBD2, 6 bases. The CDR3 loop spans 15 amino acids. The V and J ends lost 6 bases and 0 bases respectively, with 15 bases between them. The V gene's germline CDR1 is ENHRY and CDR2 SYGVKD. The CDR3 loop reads CAIRRGISNSYEQYF. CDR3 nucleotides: TGTGCCATCAGACGGGGGATCAGTAACTCCTACGAGCAGTACTTC.

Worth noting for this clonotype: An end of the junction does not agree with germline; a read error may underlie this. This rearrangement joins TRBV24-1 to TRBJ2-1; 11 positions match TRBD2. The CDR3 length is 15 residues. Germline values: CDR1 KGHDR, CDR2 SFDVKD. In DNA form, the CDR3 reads TGTCCCACCAGTGTCCTAGCGGGGGGATACAATGAGCAGTTCTTC. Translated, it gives CPTSVLAGGYNEQFF.